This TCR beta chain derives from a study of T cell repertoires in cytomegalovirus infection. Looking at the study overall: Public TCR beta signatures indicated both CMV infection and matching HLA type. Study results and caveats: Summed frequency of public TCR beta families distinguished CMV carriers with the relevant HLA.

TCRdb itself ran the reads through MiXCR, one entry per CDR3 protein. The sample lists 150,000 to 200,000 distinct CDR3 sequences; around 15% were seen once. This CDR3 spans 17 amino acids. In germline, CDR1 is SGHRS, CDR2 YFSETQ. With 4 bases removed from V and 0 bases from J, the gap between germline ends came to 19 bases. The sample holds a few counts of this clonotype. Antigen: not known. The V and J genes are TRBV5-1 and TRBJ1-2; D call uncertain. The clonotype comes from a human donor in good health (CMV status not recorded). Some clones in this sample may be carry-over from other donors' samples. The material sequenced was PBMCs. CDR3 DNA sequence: TGCGCCAGCAGCCCGCTTCCGGGAGCTATACCTAACTATGGCTACACCTTC. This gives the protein CASSPLPGAIPNYGYTF.